The subject of this entry is one TCR beta chain. This entry belongs to a study of blood T cell repertoires in COVID-19. Looking at the study overall: The United States, Italy and Spain provided the acute and convalescent COVID-19 samples. PBMCs, B-cell-depleted T cells, or T cells provided the cDNA or gDNA that made up the material.

How the authors handled the data: Amplifying reference gene primers gave estimates of nucleated cell counts. The protocol was immunoSEQ multiplex PCR, while the TCRdb copy is restricted to in-frame clones and leaves out a portion. From that table come the V and J calls and clone size; the DNA was used to work out D and trimming. The sample has under 300,000 clones; about nine tenths are singletons. The germline CDR1 and CDR2 sequences are LNHDA and SQIVND (reference sequence). The CDR3 runs 14 residues. Trimming shortened V by 2 bases and J by 3 bases, and 9 bases separated the two germline ends. The receptor comes from a man aged 50 to 60 with acute or convalescent COVID-19. Input material: peripheral blood. The chain uses TRBV19 and TRBJ2-3; the D gene is possibly TRBD1 (5 bases). CDR3 region: CASSILQGTDTQYF. CDR3 coding DNA: TGTGCCAGTAGTATACTTCAGGGAACAGATACGCAGTATTTT.